The clone carrying this T cell receptor (beta chain) has just a few counts. The source of the sample is a study of beta chain features in type 1 diabetes. What was sequenced were expressed TCRB transcripts, since all of the isolated RNA had been reverse transcribed. TCRdb's table, derived via immunoSEQ multiplex PCR, lists solely in-frame clones and lacks some. The table has 400,000 to 600,000 clones, approximately 30% seen once. CDR3 length: 15 amino acids. V shed 5 bases, J shed 7 bases, and the junction held 8 bases outside the gene matches. Germline lookup yields CDR1 KGHSH and CDR2 LQKENI. The clonotype was recovered from a young man in good health. The source material was naive CD4+ T cells from blood. This chain joins TRBV18 and TRBJ2-3, with 11 bases fitting TRBD2. CDR3 loop: CASSSQTSGRYTQYF. The CDR3 region has the DNA TGTGCCAGCTCATCTCAAACTAGCGGGAGATATACGCAGTATTTT.